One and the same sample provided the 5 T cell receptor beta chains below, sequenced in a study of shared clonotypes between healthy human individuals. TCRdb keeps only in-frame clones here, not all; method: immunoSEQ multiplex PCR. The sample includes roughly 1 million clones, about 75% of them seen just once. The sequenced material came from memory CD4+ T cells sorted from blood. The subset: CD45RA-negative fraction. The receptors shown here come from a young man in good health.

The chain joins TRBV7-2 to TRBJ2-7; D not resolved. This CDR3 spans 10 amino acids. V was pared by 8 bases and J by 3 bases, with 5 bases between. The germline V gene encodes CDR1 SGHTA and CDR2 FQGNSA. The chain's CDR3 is CASALYEQYF. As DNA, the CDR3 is TGTGCCAGCGCGCTCTACGAGCAGTACTTC.

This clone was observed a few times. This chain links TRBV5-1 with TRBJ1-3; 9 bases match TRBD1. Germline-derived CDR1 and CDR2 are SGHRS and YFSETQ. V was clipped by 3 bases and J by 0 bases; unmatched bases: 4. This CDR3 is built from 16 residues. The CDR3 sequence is CASSSGTGLSGNTIYF. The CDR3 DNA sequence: TGCGCCAGCAGCTCCGGGACAGGGCTCTCTGGAAACACCATATATTTT.

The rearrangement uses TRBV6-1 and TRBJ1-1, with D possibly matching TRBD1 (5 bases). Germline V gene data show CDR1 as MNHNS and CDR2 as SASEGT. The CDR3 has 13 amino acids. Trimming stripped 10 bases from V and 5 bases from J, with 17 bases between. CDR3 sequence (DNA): TGTGCCACCCCTCGGGAAGGGGCGACTGAAGCTTTCTTT. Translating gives CATPREGATEAFF.

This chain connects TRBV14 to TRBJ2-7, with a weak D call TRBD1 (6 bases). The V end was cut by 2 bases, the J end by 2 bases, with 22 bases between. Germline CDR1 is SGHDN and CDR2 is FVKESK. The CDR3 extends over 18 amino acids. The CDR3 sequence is CASSQLQLGGLRTYEQYF. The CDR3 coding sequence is TGTGCCAGCAGCCAACTCCAATTAGGGGGTCTAAGGACCTACGAGCAGTACTTC.

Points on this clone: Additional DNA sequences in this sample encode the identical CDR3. In nucleotides, the CDR3 is TGTGCCAGCAGCTTAGAAGGGGAGACCCAGTACTTC. Residues: CASSLEGETQYF. V usage is TRBV11-3 and J usage is TRBJ2-5; unclear D gene. The CDR3 runs to 12 residues. From germline, CDR1 is SGHNT and CDR2 YENEEA. V was clipped by 0 bases and J by 5 bases, with 4 bases between them.